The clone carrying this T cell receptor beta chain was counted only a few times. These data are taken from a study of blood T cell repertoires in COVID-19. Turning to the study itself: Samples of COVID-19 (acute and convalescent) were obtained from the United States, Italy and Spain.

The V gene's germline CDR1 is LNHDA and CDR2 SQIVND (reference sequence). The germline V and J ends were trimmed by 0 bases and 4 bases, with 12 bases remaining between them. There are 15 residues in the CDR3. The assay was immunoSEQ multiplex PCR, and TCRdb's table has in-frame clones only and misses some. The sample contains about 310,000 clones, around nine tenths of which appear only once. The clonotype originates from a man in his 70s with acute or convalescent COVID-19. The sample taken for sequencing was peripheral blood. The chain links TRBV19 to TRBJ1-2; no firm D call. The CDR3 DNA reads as TGTGCCAGTAGTATAGATCTTGAGAGGTTCTATGGCTACACCTTC. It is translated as CASSIDLERFYGYTF.